One sample yielded the 6 T cell receptor beta chains listed below, sequenced in a study of T cell changes during pregnancy in multiple sclerosis. The protocol was immunoSEQ multiplex PCR, while the TCRdb copy is restricted to in-frame clones and leaves out a portion. The sample holds fewer than 75,000 clones, 91% seen once. Sequenced material: CD8+ T cells from peripheral blood mononuclear cells, taken before pregnancy. These receptors all come from a female donor with multiple sclerosis, enrolled in a pregnancy study.

This sequence joins TRBV29-1 and TRBJ1-4; possible D gene TRBD1, 5 bases. The CDR3 has 15 residues. V was pared by 5 bases and J by 5 bases, with 18 bases between. Germline values: CDR1 SQVTM, CDR2 ANQGSEA. CDR3 nucleotide sequence: TGCAGCGTTCTCCCCCGCACAGGATTGAATGAAAAACTGTTTTTT. Amino acids: CSVLPRTGLNEKLFF.

This sequence joins TRBV6-1 and TRBJ2-7; tentative D call: TRBD1 (6 bases). The CDR3 consists of 13 residues. V was clipped by 7 bases and J by 0 bases, with 10 bases between them. From germline, CDR1 is MNHNS and CDR2 SASEGT. The DNA of the CDR3 is TGTGCCAGCAAGGGGACACTCTCCTACGAGCAGTACTTC. This codes for CASKGTLSYEQYF.

The chain couples TRBV15 to TRBJ2-3; D might be TRBD2 (5 bases). There are 15 residues in the CDR3. Trimming took 1 base from V and 1 from J, leaving 9 bases between them. The germline CDR1 and CDR2 sequences are LNHNV and YYDKDF (reference sequence). The CDR3, as DNA: TGTGCCACCAGCAGAGTTCTCGGGGGCACAGATACGCAGTATTTT. Amino acid sequence: CATSRVLGGTDTQYF.

The rearrangement uses TRBV7-6 and TRBJ1-3, with D perhaps matching TRBD1 (6 bases). Germline V lookup: CDR1 SGHVS, CDR2 FNYEAQ. Trimming removed 1 base from V and 2 bases from J, with 12 bases in between. The CDR3 covers 16 residues. Here the CDR3 reads CASSLEQGMAGNTIYF. DNA for the CDR3: TGTGCCAGCAGCTTAGAACAGGGAATGGCTGGAAACACCATATATTTT.

The chain recombines TRBV23-1 with TRBJ1-5, with 9 nucleotides matching TRBD1. TRBV23-1 is labeled an ORF, and its function is uncertain. Losses at the gene ends were 6 bases for V and 5 bases for J; bases not matched to a gene: 5. The CDR3 is 14 residues long. The CDR3 here is CASRLQGAHQPQHF. CDR3 DNA sequence: TGCGCCAGCAGGTTACAGGGGGCACATCAGCCCCAGCATTTT.

This clone has a single count. The chain recombines TRBV7-9 with TRBJ2-1; TRBD2 is a possible D gene (5 bases). There are 14 residues in the CDR3. The germline V and J ends were trimmed by 7 bases and 8 bases, with 18 bases remaining between them. Germline-derived CDR1 and CDR2 are SEHNR and FQNEAQ (reference sequence). CDR3 sequence: CASTATGYNYEQFF. DNA for the CDR3: TGTGCCAGCACGGCAACGGGGTATAACTATGAGCAGTTCTTC. Complete variable domain (other parts from reference TRBV7-9 and TRBJ2-1): DTGVSQNPRHKITKRGQNVTFRCDPISEHNRLYWYRQTLGQGPEFLTYFQNEAQLEKSRLLSDRFSAERPKGSFSTLEIQRTEQGDSAMYLCASTATGYNYEQFFGPGTRLTVL.